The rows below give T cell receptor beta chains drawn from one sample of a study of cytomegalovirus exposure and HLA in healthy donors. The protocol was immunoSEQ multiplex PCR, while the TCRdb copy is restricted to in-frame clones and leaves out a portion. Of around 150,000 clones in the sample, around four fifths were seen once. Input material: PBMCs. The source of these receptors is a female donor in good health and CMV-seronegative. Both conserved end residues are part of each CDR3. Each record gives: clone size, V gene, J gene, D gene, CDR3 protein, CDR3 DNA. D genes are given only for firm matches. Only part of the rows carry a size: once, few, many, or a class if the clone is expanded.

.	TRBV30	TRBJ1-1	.	CAWSPISGLAEAFF	TGTGCCTGGAGTCCTATATCAGGCTTGGCTGAAGCTTTCTTT
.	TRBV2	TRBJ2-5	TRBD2	CASTGGGIETQYF	TGTGCCAGCACGGGCGGGGGGATCGAGACCCAGTACTTC
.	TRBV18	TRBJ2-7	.	CASSPGQGPYEQYF	TGTGCCAGCTCACCAGGCCAGGGCCCCTACGAGCAGTACTTC
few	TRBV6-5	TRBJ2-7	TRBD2	CASRRGSLYEQYF	TGTGCCAGCCGGCGCGGGAGTTTATACGAGCAGTACTTC
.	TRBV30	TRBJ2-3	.	CAWSLSDTQYF	TGTGCCTGGAGTCTGTCAGATACGCAGTATTTT
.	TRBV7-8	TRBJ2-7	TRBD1	CASSFHRGRNEQYF	TGTGCCAGCAGCTTTCACAGGGGTCGCAACGAGCAGTACTTC
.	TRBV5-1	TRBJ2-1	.	CASSMDFYNEQFF	TGCGCCAGCAGCATGGACTTCTACAATGAGCAGTTCTTC
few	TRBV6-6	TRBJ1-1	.	CASSITVNTEAFF	TGTGCCAGCAGTATAACAGTCAACACTGAAGCTTTCTTT
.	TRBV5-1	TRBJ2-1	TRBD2	CASSWGAGGTYNEQFF	TGCGCCAGCAGCTGGGGAGCGGGGGGGACATACAATGAGCAGTTCTTC
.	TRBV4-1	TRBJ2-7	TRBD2	CASSQGPAGVSYEQYF	TGCGCCAGCAGCCAAGGCCCAGCGGGAGTCTCCTACGAGCAGTACTTC
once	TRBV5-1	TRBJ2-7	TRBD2	CASSPGTSGGRGGEQYF	TGCGCCAGCAGCCCGGGGACTAGCGGGGGCCGGGGGGGCGAGCAGTACTTC
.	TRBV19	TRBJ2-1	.	CASTSLGFYNEQFF	TGTGCCAGTACCTCGTTGGGCTTCTACAATGAGCAGTTCTTC
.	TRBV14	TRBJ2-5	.	CASRGGLEGETQYF	TGTGCCAGCAGGGGAGGACTGGAAGGAGAGACCCAGTACTTC
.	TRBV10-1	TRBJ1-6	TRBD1	CASSVRTNRGAGSPLHF	TGCGCCAGCAGTGTAAGAACAAACAGGGGTGCGGGATCACCCCTCCACTTT
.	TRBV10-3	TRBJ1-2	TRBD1	CAISNRTGLRGYTF	TGTGCCATCAGCAACCGGACAGGGTTAAGAGGCTACACCTTC
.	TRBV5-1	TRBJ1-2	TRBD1	CASSPNPTGGDGYTF	TGCGCCAGCAGCCCAAACCCGACAGGGGGCGATGGCTACACCTTC
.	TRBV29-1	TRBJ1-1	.	CSVEGLTRDTEAFF	TGCAGCGTTGAGGGTCTGACTCGAGACACTGAAGCTTTCTTT
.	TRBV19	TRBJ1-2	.	CASSIWTGNYGYTF	TGTGCCAGTAGTATATGGACGGGGAACTATGGCTACACCTTC
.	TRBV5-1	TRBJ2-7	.	CASSSPITGSEQYF	TGCGCCAGCAGCTCCCCAATAACTGGGAGCGAGCAGTACTTC
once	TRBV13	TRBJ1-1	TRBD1	CASSLGTGKTEAFF	TGTGCCAGCAGCCTCGGGACAGGTAAAACTGAAGCTTTCTTT
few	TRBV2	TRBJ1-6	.	CASSVRDRSYSPLHF	TGTGCCAGCAGTGTTCGCGACAGGAGTTATTCACCCCTCCACTTT
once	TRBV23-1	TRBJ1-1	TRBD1	CASSRLTGGTEAFF	TGCGCCAGCAGTCGCCTGACAGGGGGCACTGAAGCTTTCTTT
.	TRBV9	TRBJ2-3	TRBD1	CASSVASQGARTDTQYF	TGTGCCAGCAGCGTAGCTTCACAGGGGGCGCGAACAGATACGCAGTATTTT
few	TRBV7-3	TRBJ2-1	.	CASSLRSGYNEQFF	TGTGCCAGCAGCTTAAGGAGCGGGTACAATGAGCAGTTCTTC
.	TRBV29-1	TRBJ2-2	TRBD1	CSAGGTGELFF	TGCAGCGCAGGGGGCACCGGGGAGCTGTTTTTT
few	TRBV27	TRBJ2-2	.	CASSFSHLNTGELFF	TGTGCCAGCAGTTTTAGTCACCTAAACACCGGGGAGCTGTTTTTT
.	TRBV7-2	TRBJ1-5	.	CASSLVAGADQPQHF	TGTGCCAGCAGCTTAGTTGCAGGAGCGGATCAGCCCCAGCATTTT
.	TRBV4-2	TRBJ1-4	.	CASSQDPGRAGEKLFF	TGTGCCAGCAGCCAAGATCCTGGCAGGGCTGGTGAAAAACTGTTTTTT
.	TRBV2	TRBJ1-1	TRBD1	CASTLDRETEAFF	TGTGCCAGCACTTTGGACAGGGAGACTGAAGCTTTCTTT
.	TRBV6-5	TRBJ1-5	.	CASSLSKGGNQPQHF	TGTGCCAGCAGCCTGTCAAAGGGGGGCAATCAGCCCCAGCATTTT
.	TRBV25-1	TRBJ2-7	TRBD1	CASSATPGQERYEQYF	TGTGCCAGCAGTGCCACACCGGGACAGGAAAGGTACGAGCAGTACTTC
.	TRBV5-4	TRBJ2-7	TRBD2	CASSSGLAGPTTIYEQYF	TGTGCCAGCAGCTCGGGACTAGCGGGACCTACTACGATCTACGAGCAGTACTTC
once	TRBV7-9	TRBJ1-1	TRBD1	CASSFRQGFMNTEAFF	TGTGCCAGCAGCTTCCGACAGGGCTTTATGAACACTGAAGCTTTCTTT
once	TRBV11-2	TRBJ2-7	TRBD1	CASSTDRGSEQYF	TGTGCCAGCAGCACGGACAGGGGGAGCGAGCAGTACTTC
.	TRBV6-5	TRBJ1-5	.	CASSSGVVQPQHF	TGTGCCAGCAGTTCAGGGGTGGTCCAGCCCCAGCATTTT
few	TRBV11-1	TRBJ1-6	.	CASSTGQRSPLHF	TGTGCCAGCAGCACGGGACAACGGTCACCCCTCCACTTT
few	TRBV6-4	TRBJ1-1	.	CASSERSITVNTEAFF	TGTGCCAGCAGTGAGCGGTCGATTACCGTGAACACTGAAGCTTTCTTT
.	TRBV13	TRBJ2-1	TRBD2	CASSLGLANEQFF	TGTGCCAGCAGCCTGGGACTAGCCAATGAGCAGTTCTTC
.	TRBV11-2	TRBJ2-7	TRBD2	CASSLVHTSGYEQYF	TGTGCCAGCAGCTTAGTCCACACTAGCGGCTACGAGCAGTACTTC
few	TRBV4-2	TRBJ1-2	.	CASSQGPVDMDYGYTF	TGTGCCAGCAGCCAAGGACCGGTTGACATGGACTATGGCTACACCTTC
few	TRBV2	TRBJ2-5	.	CAGRADEETQYF	TGTGCCGGCAGGGCAGATGAAGAGACCCAGTACTTC
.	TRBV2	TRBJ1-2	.	CASSEWYSEGGYTF	TGTGCCAGCAGTGAATGGTACTCAGAGGGAGGCTACACCTTC
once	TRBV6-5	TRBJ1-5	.	CASSAGRNQPQHF	TGTGCCAGCAGTGCGGGACGGAATCAGCCCCAGCATTTT
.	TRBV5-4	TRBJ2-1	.	CASSLAGNEQFF	TGTGCCAGCAGCTTGGCCGGCAATGAGCAGTTCTTC
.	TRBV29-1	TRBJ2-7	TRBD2	CSVKGLAAYEQYF	TGCAGCGTCAAGGGACTAGCGGCCTACGAGCAGTACTTC
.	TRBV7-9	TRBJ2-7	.	CASSDPGTRSSYEQYF	TGTGCCAGCAGCGATCCCGGGACAAGGAGCTCCTACGAGCAGTACTTC
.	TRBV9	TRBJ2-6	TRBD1	CASTTSRTGKDSGANVLTF	TGTGCCAGCACTACCTCTCGGACAGGGAAGGACTCTGGGGCCAACGTCCTGACTTTC
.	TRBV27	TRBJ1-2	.	CASSLRGNRNGYTF	TGTGCCAGCAGTTTGCGGGGTAATAGGAATGGCTACACCTTC
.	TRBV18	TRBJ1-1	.	CASSPASGRTEAFF	TGTGCCAGCTCACCGGCGTCAGGGCGAACTGAAGCTTTCTTT
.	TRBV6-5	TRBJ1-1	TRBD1	CASRWGQGREAFF	TGTGCCAGCAGGTGGGGACAGGGTAGAGAAGCTTTCTTT
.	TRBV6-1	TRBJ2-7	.	CAVYYEQYF	TGTGCCGTCTACTACGAGCAGTACTTC
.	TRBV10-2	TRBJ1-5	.	CASNNGEGNQPQHF	TGCGCCAGCAACAACGGAGAGGGCAATCAGCCCCAGCATTTT
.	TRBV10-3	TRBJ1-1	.	CAISESGGAGGTEAFF	TGTGCCATCAGTGAGTCAGGGGGGGCGGGTGGTACTGAAGCTTTCTTT
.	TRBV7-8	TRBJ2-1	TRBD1	CASSLRTGILNEQFF	TGTGCCAGCAGCTTAAGGACAGGGATTCTGAATGAGCAGTTCTTC
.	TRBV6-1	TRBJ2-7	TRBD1	CASSEIGTGFDEQYF	TGTGCCAGCAGTGAAATAGGGACAGGCTTCGACGAGCAGTACTTC
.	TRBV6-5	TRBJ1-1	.	CASSSYRVGTEAFF	TGTGCCAGTTCCTCTTACAGGGTGGGCACTGAAGCTTTCTTT
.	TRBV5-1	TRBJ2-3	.	CASSFRGASTDTQYF	TGCGCCAGCAGCTTCCGGGGGGCTAGCACAGATACGCAGTATTTT
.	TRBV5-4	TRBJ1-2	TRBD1	CASRWTGTNYGYTF	TGTGCCAGCCGATGGACAGGGACTAACTATGGCTACACCTTC